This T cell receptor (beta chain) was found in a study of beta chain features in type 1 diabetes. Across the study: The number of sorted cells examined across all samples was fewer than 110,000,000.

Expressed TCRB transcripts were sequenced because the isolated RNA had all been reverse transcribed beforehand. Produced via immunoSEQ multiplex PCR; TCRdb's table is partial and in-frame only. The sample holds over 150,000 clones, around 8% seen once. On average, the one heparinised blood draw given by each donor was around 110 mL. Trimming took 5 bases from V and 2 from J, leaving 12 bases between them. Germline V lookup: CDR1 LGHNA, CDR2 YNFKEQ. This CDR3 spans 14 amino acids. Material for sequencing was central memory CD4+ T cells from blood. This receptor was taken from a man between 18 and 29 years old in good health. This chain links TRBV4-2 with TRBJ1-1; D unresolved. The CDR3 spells CASSLAGINTEAFF. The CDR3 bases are TGTGCCAGCAGCTTGGCGGGAATCAACACTGAAGCTTTCTTT.